The present TCR beta chain was sequenced within a study of vaccination and CD4 T cells after COVID-19. The treatment is: approximately 10-day PBMC culture with coronavirus spike peptide pools or control peptides (ViraFEST assay). ViraFEST grew antigen-specific T cells using peptide pools, then sequenced TCRs. To note about this clonotype: As yet, its antigen is unknown. At one boundary the junction diverges from the germline segment, which might be a read error.

Scientists ran DNA taken from cultured CD4+ T cells through the Oncomine TCR Beta short-read assay for sequencing. TCRdb itself ran the PCR reads through MiXCR, one entry per CDR3 protein. Among more than 15,000 distinct CDR3 sequences listed, roughly 47% were seen once. The CDR3 covers 14 residues. Per the germline V gene, CDR1 is MNHEY and CDR2 is SVGAGI. The clonotype originates from a human donor who had recovered from COVID-19. The chain links TRBV6-5 to TRBJ1-6; D ambiguous. The input for sequencing was CD4+ T cells from blood, cultured in vitro, taken before SARS-CoV-2 vaccination. CDR3 bases: TGTGCCAGCAGTAACTCAGGTTCTAATTCACCCCTCCACTTT. It yields the protein CASSNSGSNSPLHF.